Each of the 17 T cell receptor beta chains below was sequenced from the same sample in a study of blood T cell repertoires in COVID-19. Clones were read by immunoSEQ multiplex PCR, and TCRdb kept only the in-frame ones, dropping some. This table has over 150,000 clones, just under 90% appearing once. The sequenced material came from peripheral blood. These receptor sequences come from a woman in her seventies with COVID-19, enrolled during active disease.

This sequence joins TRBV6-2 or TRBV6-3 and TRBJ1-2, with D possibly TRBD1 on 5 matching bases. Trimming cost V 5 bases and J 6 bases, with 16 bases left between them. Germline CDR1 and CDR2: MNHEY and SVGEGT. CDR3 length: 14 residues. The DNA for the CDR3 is TGTGCCAGCAGTGACGGGGGTATAGGGGATGGCTACACCTTC. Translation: CASSDGGIGDGYTF.

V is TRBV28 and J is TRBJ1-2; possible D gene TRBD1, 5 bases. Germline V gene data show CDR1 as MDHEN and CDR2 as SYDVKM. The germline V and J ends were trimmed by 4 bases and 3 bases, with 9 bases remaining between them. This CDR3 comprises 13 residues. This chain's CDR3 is CASSSSGYYGYTF. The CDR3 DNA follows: TGTGCCAGCAGTTCATCAGGGTACTATGGCTACACCTTC.

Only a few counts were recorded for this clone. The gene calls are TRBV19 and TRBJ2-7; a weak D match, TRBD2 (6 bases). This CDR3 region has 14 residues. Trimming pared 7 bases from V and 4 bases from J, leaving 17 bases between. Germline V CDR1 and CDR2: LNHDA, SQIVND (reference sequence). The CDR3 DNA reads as TGTGCCAGTAAAGGTTTGGAGGGCCAATACGAGCAGTACTTC. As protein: CASKGLEGQYEQYF.

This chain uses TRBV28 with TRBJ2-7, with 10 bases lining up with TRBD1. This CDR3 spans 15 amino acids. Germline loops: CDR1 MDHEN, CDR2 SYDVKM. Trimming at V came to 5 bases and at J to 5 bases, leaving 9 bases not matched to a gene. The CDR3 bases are TGTGCCAGCAGTGTCCCCGGGACAGGGGTGCACGAGCAGTACTTC. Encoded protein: CASSVPGTGVHEQYF.

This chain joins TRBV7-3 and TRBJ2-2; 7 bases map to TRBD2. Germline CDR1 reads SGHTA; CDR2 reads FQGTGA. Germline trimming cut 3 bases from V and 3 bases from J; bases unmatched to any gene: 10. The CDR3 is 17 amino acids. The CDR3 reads CASSFGIGGRYTGELFF. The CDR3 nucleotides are TGTGCCAGCAGCTTTGGAATTGGCGGGAGATACACCGGGGAGCTGTTTTTT.

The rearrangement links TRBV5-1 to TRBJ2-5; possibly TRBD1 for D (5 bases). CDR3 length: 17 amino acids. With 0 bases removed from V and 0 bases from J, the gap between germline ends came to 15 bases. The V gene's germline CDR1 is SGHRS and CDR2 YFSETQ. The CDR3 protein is CASSLAISATDQETQYF. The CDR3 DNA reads TGCGCCAGCAGCTTGGCTATCAGTGCGACAGACCAAGAGACCCAGTACTTC.

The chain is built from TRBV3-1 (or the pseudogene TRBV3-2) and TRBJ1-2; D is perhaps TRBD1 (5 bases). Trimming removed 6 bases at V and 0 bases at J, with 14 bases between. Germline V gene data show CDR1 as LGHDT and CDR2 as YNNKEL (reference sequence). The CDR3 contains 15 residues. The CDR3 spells CASSRRQTPNYGYTF. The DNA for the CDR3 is TGTGCCAGCAGTCGAAGACAGACCCCTAACTATGGCTACACCTTC.

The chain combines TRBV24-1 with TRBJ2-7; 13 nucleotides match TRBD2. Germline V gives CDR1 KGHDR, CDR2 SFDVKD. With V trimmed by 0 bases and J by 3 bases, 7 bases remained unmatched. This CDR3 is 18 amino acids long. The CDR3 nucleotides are TGTGCCACCAGTGATTTGCAACTAGCGGGAGGGCCGGGCTACGAGCAGTACTTC. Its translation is CATSDLQLAGGPGYEQYF.

CDR3 in DNA: TGTGCCACCACCCCCGGGACAGGGGCTTTCTATGGCTACACCTTC. This codes for CATTPGTGAFYGYTF. V usage is TRBV15 and J usage is TRBJ1-2; 10 nucleotides agree with TRBD1. There are 15 residues in the CDR3. V was clipped by 7 bases and J by 4 bases; unmatched bases: 9. Germline CDR1 is LNHNV and CDR2 is YYDKDF (reference sequence).

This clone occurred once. The CDR3 loop is CASSLSRGTSNQPQHF. The CDR3 region has the DNA TGTGCCAGCAGTTTATCGAGGGGGACTAGCAATCAGCCCCAGCATTTT. The gene calls are TRBV27 and TRBJ1-5; D may be TRBD1 (6 bases). Germline V gene data show CDR1 as MNHEY and CDR2 as SMNVEV (reference sequence). Trimming took 0 bases from V and 0 from J, leaving 9 bases between them. The CDR3 covers 16 residues.

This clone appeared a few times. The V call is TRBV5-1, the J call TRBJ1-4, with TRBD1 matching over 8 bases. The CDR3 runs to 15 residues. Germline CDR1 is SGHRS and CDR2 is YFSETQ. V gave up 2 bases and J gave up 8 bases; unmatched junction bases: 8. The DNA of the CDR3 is TGCGCCAGCAGCTTTCAGACAGGGGCTGGGGAAAAACTGTTTTTT. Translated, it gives CASSFQTGAGEKLFF. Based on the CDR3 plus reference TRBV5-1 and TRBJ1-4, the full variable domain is KAGVTQTPRYLIKTRGQQVTLSCSPISGHRSVSWYQQTPGQGLQFLFEYFSETQRNKGNFPGRFSGRQFSNSRSEMNVSTLELGDSALYLCASSFQTGAGEKLFFGSGTQLSVL.

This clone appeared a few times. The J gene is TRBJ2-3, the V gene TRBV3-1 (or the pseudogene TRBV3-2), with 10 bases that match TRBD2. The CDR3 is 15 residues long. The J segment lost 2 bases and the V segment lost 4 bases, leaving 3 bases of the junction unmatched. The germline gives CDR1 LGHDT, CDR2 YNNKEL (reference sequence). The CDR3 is CASSPGLAVTDTQYF. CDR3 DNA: TGTGCCAGCAGCCCCGGACTAGCGGTCACAGATACGCAGTATTTT.

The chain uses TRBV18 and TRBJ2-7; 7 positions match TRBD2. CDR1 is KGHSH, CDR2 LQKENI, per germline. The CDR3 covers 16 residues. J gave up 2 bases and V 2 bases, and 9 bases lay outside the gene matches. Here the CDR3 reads CASSPKPSGPTYEQYF. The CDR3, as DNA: TGTGCCAGCTCACCAAAGCCTAGCGGACCGACCTACGAGCAGTACTTC.

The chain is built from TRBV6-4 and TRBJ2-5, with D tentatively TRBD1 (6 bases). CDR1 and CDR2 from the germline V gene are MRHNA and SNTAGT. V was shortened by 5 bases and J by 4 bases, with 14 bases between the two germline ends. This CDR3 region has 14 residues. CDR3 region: CASSWQGLGETQYF. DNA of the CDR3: TGTGCCAGCAGTTGGCAGGGGCTGGGAGAGACCCAGTACTTC.

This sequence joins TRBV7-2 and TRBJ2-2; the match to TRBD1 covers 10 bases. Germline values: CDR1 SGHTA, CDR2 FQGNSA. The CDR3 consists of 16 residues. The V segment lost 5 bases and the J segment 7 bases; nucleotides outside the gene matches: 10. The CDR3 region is CASSIRQGAMGGELFF. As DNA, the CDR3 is TGTGCCAGCAGCATCAGACAGGGGGCCATGGGCGGGGAGCTGTTTTTT.

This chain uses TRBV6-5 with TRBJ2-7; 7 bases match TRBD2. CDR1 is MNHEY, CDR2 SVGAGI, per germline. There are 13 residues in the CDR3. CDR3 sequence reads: CVVKPGGSGEQYF. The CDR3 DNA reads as TGTGTAGTAAAACCCGGGGGGAGCGGCGAGCAGTACTTC.

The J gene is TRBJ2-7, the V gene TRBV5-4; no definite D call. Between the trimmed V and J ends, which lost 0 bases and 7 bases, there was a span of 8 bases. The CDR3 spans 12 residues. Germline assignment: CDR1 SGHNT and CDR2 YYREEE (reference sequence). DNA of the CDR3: TGTGCCAGCAGCTTGGTGGCCAGTGAGCAGTACTTC. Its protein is CASSLVASEQYF.